This passage covers 10 T cell receptor beta chains from one sample sequenced in a study of T cell responses to AZD1222 COVID-19 vaccine (dated by TCRdb to about 2021). The protocol used for the library was the immunoSEQ multiplex PCR assay. Entries here come from immuneACCESS through TCRdb and include only in-frame sequences with V and J called. Some clones fail to appear in such tables; in the studies checked, an unresolved V gene covers under half of the shortfall, and the cause of the remainder is unknown. Within this sample are 150,000 to 200,000 clones, with around 93% of them counted one time only. Of the sample, roughly a tenth is held by the ten largest clones. What the time point label conveys for this sample: baseline before first vaccination. The sequencing used peripheral blood, collected on day 0 of AZD1222 vaccination. The receptor set was obtained from an adult in good health.

This rearrangement joins TRBV9 to TRBJ1-6, with D hard to call. There are 15 residues in the CDR3. V was clipped by 4 bases and J by 2 bases, with 10 bases between them. Per germline, CDR1 SGDLS and CDR2 YYNGEE. For the CDR3, the DNA is TGTGCCAGCAGCCCTCGGGGTGCCTATAATTCACCCCTCCACTTT. Translating it yields CASSPRGAYNSPLHF.

The chain combines TRBV9 with TRBJ2-3, with D unresolved. The germline V gene has CDR1 SGDLS and CDR2 YYNGEE. The CDR3 spans 13 residues. Trimming shortened V by 0 bases and J by 6 bases, and 8 bases separated the two germline ends. CDR3 residues: CASSVAGKDTQYF. The CDR3 DNA follows: TGTGCCAGCAGCGTAGCTGGGAAGGATACGCAGTATTTT.

The chain uses TRBV19 and TRBJ1-3, with D perhaps TRBD1 (5 bases). Germline lookup yields CDR1 LNHDA and CDR2 SQIVND (reference sequence). This CDR3 contains 13 residues. CDR3 sequence: CASTQGTGNTIYF. In nucleotides, the CDR3 is TGTGCTTCTACCCAGGGTACTGGAAACACCATATATTTT.

This clone was detected only once. V gene TRBV3-1 (or the pseudogene TRBV3-2) combines with J gene TRBJ2-7; D might be TRBD1 (5 bases). This CDR3 contains 17 residues. Trimming pared 6 bases from V and 3 bases from J, leaving 24 bases between. Per the germline V gene, CDR1 is LGHDT and CDR2 is YNNKEL (reference sequence). The CDR3 spells CASSYLVTSRTIYEQYF. CDR3 sequence (DNA): TGTGCCAGCAGTTACCTCGTCACTTCGAGGACAATCTACGAGCAGTACTTC.

The chain has TRBV19 and TRBJ1-1; a possible D gene is TRBD1 (6 bases). This CDR3 is built from 18 residues. Trimming removed 1 base at V and 0 bases at J, with 18 bases between. Germline V CDR1 and CDR2: LNHDA, SQIVND (reference sequence). CDR3 DNA: TGTGCCAGTAGTATAGGGCCCACCGGGGGGCCCATGAACACTGAAGCTTTCTTT. Translation: CASSIGPTGGPMNTEAFF.

This chain links TRBV19 with TRBJ1-5; TRBD1 matches 8 bases. CDR1 and CDR2 (germline): LNHDA, SQIVND (reference sequence). V trimming: 7 bases; J trimming: 0 bases; junction bases outside the gene matches: 5. The CDR3 loop spans 15 amino acids. The CDR3 DNA follows: TGTGCCAGTAACACGGACAGGGTTAGCAATCAGCCCCAGCATTTT. This gives the protein CASNTDRVSNQPQHF.

The genes are TRBV6-2 or TRBV6-3 and TRBJ1-1; TRBD1 agrees at 7 bases. The CDR3 loop spans 15 amino acids. V trimming: 2 bases; J trimming: 1 base; junction bases outside the gene matches: 4. From germline, CDR1 is MNHEY and CDR2 SVGEGT. Written as DNA, the CDR3 is TGTGCCAGCAGTTACGGCCGGACAGGGAACACTGAAGCTTTCTTT. It yields the protein CASSYGRTGNTEAFF.

CDR3 nucleotide sequence: TGTGCCAGCAGCTTAGAATTGACTAGCGGGAGGGTTCGAGAGACCCAGTACTTC. Amino acids: CASSLELTSGRVRETQYF. This sequence joins TRBV11-2 and TRBJ2-5, with 14 bases matching TRBD2. This CDR3 comprises 18 residues. J was trimmed by 4 bases and V by 0 bases; bases with no gene match: 7. Looked up from germline, CDR1 is SGHAT and CDR2 is FQNNGV.

The V call is TRBV29-1, the J call TRBJ1-2; the match to TRBD1 covers 8 bases. Per germline, CDR1 SQVTM and CDR2 ANQGSEA. V was pared by 7 bases and J by 4 bases, with 5 bases of the junction left unmatched. CDR3 length: 12 residues. The CDR3: CSAEGQAYGYTF. Here the CDR3 DNA reads TGCAGCGCCGAGGGACAGGCCTATGGCTACACCTTC.

V usage is TRBV11-2 and J usage is TRBJ1-1; D call uncertain. Trimming took 0 bases from V and 5 from J, leaving 13 bases between them. This CDR3 is 15 amino acids long. In germline, CDR1 is SGHAT, CDR2 FQNNGV. The CDR3 nucleotides are TGTGCCAGCAGCTTAGATGCGGGATTAGGGACTGAAGCTTTCTTT. This sequence encodes CASSLDAGLGTEAFF.